The rows below give T cell receptor beta chains drawn from one sample of a study of shared T cell receptors in the human thymus. The protocol was immunoSEQ multiplex PCR, while the TCRdb copy is restricted to in-frame clones and leaves out a portion. In the table there are about 660,000 clones, approximately 90% of which are singletons. These data were likewise used in another study, on human thymus T cells.

Material for sequencing was thymocytes. These receptors were taken from a boy under two years old with a congenital heart defect. Each CDR3 is given with its conserved first and last residue. Each record gives: D gene, J gene, clone size, V gene, CDR3 DNA, CDR3 protein. The D gene is left open where the match is weak. Clone size is not always given. Where it is, it says once, few, many or a class for expanded clones.

>.|TRBJ2-1|.|TRBV12-5
TGTGCTAGTGGTTTCCGCTCTGGGTCCACGACGAGGGTCAATGAGCAGTTCTTC
CASGFRSGSTTRVNEQFF
>TRBD2|TRBJ2-5|.|TRBV11-2
TGTGCCAGCAGCGTCCGACTAGCGGGGGAAGAGGAGACCCAGTACTTC
CASSVRLAGEEETQYF
>TRBD2|TRBJ2-7|.|TRBV5-4
TGTGCCAGCAGCTTGGGGGTGACTAGCGGGAGCTACGAGCAGTACTTC
CASSLGVTSGSYEQYF
>.|TRBJ2-1|.|TRBV5-4
TGTGCCAGCAGCCCGCCGGGAGTCAGCTCCTACAATGAGCAGTTCTTC
CASSPPGVSSYNEQFF
>.|TRBJ2-1|.|TRBV7-2
TGTGCCAGCAGCCCCCGGGGTGGCGGATGGCGGTTCTTC
CASSPRGGGWRFF
>.|TRBJ1-1|.|TRBV10-3
TGTGCCATCAGTGAGTGGGGCAGGGGGAACACTGAAGCTTTCTTT
CAISEWGRGNTEAFF
>.|TRBJ1-2|.|TRBV19
TGTGCCAGTAGTATAGTCCCCCAGGTCCGCTATGGCTACACCTTC
CASSIVPQVRYGYTF
>.|TRBJ1-1|.|TRBV7-9
TGTGCCAGCAGCCCAGTAAACAGGGCTCGGGGCATGAACACTGAAGCTTTCTTT
CASSPVNRARGMNTEAFF
>TRBD2|TRBJ2-1|.|TRBV5-1
TGCGCCAGCAGCTTGGAAGCGGGAGGATACAATGAGCAGTTCTTC
CASSLEAGGYNEQFF
>.|TRBJ1-5|.|TRBV21-1
TGTGCCAGCAGCAAAAAGGGGTTGGGCAATCAGCCCCAGCATTTT
CASSKKGLGNQPQHF
>TRBD2|TRBJ2-3|.|TRBV27
TGTGCCAGCAGTAAATTCGGACTAGCGGGAGCTGGAGATACGCAGTATTTT
CASSKFGLAGAGDTQYF
>.|TRBJ1-2|.|TRBV6-1
TGTGCCTCGGGGCGGCGGGGTGGCTACACCTTC
CASGRRGGYTF
>TRBD1|TRBJ1-1|once|TRBV19
TGTGCCAGTGGGGACGACAGGGCCAGAAGAACTTTCTTT
CASGDDRARRTFF
>TRBD2|TRBJ2-1|.|TRBV7-6
TGTGCCAGCAGCTTAGTAGCTAGCGGGAGCTCACTTTACAATGAGCAGTTCTTC
CASSLVASGSSLYNEQFF
>TRBD1|TRBJ1-5|.|TRBV25-1
TGTGCCAGCAGTGAAAGGTCAGGGGGTAAGCCCCAGCATTTT
CASSERSGGKPQHF
>TRBD1|TRBJ2-7|.|TRBV27
TGTGCCAGCAGCGCCGACAGGGCCCGCTCCTACGAGCAGTACTTC
CASSADRARSYEQYF
>TRBD2|TRBJ2-1|.|TRBV7-2
TGTGCCAGCGGAGTGCCTAGCGGAAACAATGAGCAGTTCTTC
CASGVPSGNNEQFF
>TRBD2|TRBJ2-7|.|TRBV5-1
TGCGCCAGCAGCGCAGGGACTAGCGGAGTCTACGAGCAGTACTTC
CASSAGTSGVYEQYF
>TRBD1|TRBJ1-5|.|TRBV4-3
TGCGCCAGCAGCCAAGACCGGACAGGGGTTGGTCAGCCCCAGCATTTT
CASSQDRTGVGQPQHF
>.|TRBJ2-6|.|TRBV4-2
TGTGCCAGCAGCCAAGAGTGGACAGCTGGGGCCAACGTCCTGACTTTC
CASSQEWTAGANVLTF
>TRBD1|TRBJ2-2|.|TRBV27
TGTGCCAGCAGGCGGACAGGGGTGACCGGGGAGCTGTTTTTT
CASRRTGVTGELFF
>TRBD2|TRBJ2-7|.|TRBV7-8
TGTGCCAGCAGCTTAGTGGCGGCGGGAGGGCCGGGGGAGCAGTACTTC
CASSLVAAGGPGEQYF
>.|TRBJ1-5|.|TRBV4-2
TGTGCCAGCAGCCGACTAAGAGGGTCGAATCAGCCCCAGCATTTT
CASSRLRGSNQPQHF
>TRBD2|TRBJ2-1|.|TRBV5-1
TGCGCCAGCAGCTTGGGACTAGCGGGAGAATCTGAGCAGTTCTTC
CASSLGLAGESEQFF
>.|TRBJ2-7|.|TRBV12-1
TGTGCCAGCAGCTTTGTTTTAGCGGGGAGCTCCTACGAGCAGTACTTC
CASSFVLAGSSYEQYF
>.|TRBJ1-5|.|TRBV29-1
TGCAGCGTCCCAGGGCAAGGAAGCAATCAGCCCCAGCATTTT
CSVPGQGSNQPQHF
>TRBD2|TRBJ2-1|.|TRBV27
TGTGCCAGCAGTTCAAGCAGGACTAGCGGGAGGCCCACCTACAATGAGCAGTTCTTC
CASSSSRTSGRPTYNEQFF
>TRBD1|TRBJ2-7|.|TRBV27
TGTGCCAGCAGTTCGGTGGGGACAGGGGGCTACGAGCAGTACTTC
CASSSVGTGGYEQYF
>.|TRBJ1-3|.|TRBV9
TGTGCCAGCAGCGTAGGACTCAAGCCCCCCCTTCCTGGAAACACCATATATTTT
CASSVGLKPPLPGNTIYF
>.|TRBJ2-1|.|TRBV29-1
TGCAGCGTTGAAGATCTGTATGGGGGGAATGAGCAGTTCTTC
CSVEDLYGGNEQFF
>.|TRBJ1-3|.|TRBV10-3
TGTGCCATCAACAGGGCTGGAAACACCATATATTTT
CAINRAGNTIYF
>.|TRBJ1-2|.|TRBV6-5
TGTGCCAGCTATTTCGCGGGTGGCTACACCTTC
CASYFAGGYTF
>TRBD2|TRBJ2-1|.|TRBV7-7
TGTGCCAGCAGCCTGACTAGCGGGAGAGCGAATGAGCAGTTCTTC
CASSLTSGRANEQFF
>TRBD1|TRBJ1-4|.|TRBV7-9
TGTGCCAGCAGCTTACTTGACAGGGGTAATGAAAAACTGTTTTTT
CASSLLDRGNEKLFF
>TRBD1|TRBJ2-6|.|TRBV27
TGTGCCAGCAGTTCGGGACAGGGGGTCGGTGGGGCCAACGTCCTGACTTTC
CASSSGQGVGGANVLTF
>TRBD1|TRBJ1-5|.|TRBV9
TGTGCCAGCAGCGACGGACAGGGAGATAGCAATCAGCCCCAGCATTTT
CASSDGQGDSNQPQHF
>.|TRBJ2-1|.|TRBV25-1
TGTGCCAGCACCGGGGACTGTCCCTTGGGTGAGCAGTTCTTC
CASTGDCPLGEQFF
>.|TRBJ2-1|once|TRBV5-1
TGCGCCAGTCGGACGGGAGTCCCGTACAATGAGCAGTTCTTC
CASRTGVPYNEQFF
>TRBD2|TRBJ2-5|.|TRBV4-3
TGCGCCAGCAGCCAAGAGGGACTAACCCTGGGGGAGACCCAGTACTTC
CASSQEGLTLGETQYF
>TRBD1|TRBJ2-7|.|TRBV15
TGTGCCACCAGCTCAAGGACAGGGGGCCACGAGCAGTACTTC
CATSSRTGGHEQYF
>.|TRBJ2-5|.|TRBV7-3
TGTGCCAGCAGCTTAACTAGCGGACTGTGGGAGACCCAGTACTTC
CASSLTSGLWETQYF
>TRBD2|TRBJ2-7|.|TRBV27
TGTGCCAGCAGGGTCACTAGCGGGAGTCCCTACGAGCAGTACTTC
CASRVTSGSPYEQYF
>TRBD1|TRBJ1-2|.|TRBV5-1
TGCGCCAGCAGCTTAGGGGGCCGGTCCTATGGCTACACCTTC
CASSLGGRSYGYTF
>.|TRBJ2-5|.|TRBV11-2
TGTGCCAGCAGCTTGAACAGGGCCCAAGAGACCCAGTACTTC
CASSLNRAQETQYF
>.|TRBJ2-2|.|TRBV2
TGTGCCAGCAGGGTAGCGGCCACCGGGGAGCTGTTTTTT
CASRVAATGELFF
>.|TRBJ2-3|.|TRBV27
TGTGCCAGCAGACCCCATCTGGACTCCTCCCCGCATACGCAGTATTTT
CASRPHLDSSPHTQYF
>.|TRBJ2-4|once|TRBV5-6
TGTGCCAGCAGCTTGAGGGGCGGGGAACTGCCCAAAAACATTCAGTACTTC
CASSLRGGELPKNIQYF
>.|TRBJ2-3|.|TRBV4-3
TGCGCCAGCAGCCAAGGGGGGGTAGGCACAGATACGCAGTATTTT
CASSQGGVGTDTQYF
>.|TRBJ1-2|.|TRBV2
TGTGCCAGCAGGGACATCTTCCGGACACCCAACTATGGCTACACCTTC
CASRDIFRTPNYGYTF
>.|TRBJ1-2|.|TRBV30
TGTGCCTGGCGGACAGCAAGTTGTGGCTACACCTTC
CAWRTASCGYTF
>.|TRBJ2-2|.|TRBV29-1
TGCAGCGTTGACGGAGACGGGGAGCTGTTTTTT
CSVDGDGELFF
>.|TRBJ1-1|.|TRBV4-1
TGCGCCAGCAGCCAAGCAACCGCGGCGGCGGAAACTGAAGCTTTCTTT
CASSQATAAAETEAFF
>.|TRBJ1-1|.|TRBV12-5
TGTGCTAGTGGTTTGGTCCCTAGAGGACAGTCGAACACTGAAGCTTTCTTT
CASGLVPRGQSNTEAFF
>.|TRBJ2-1|.|TRBV6-7
TGTGCCAGCAGGCAACACCCTAGGAGCTCCTACAATGAGCAGTTCTTC
CASRQHPRSSYNEQFF
>.|TRBJ1-3|.|TRBV28
TGTGCCAGCAGTCCTCGACTCCAGTCTCGGAACACCATATATTTT
CASSPRLQSRNTIYF
>TRBD1|TRBJ2-3|.|TRBV19
TGTGCCAGTAGCCCTAAGGAACAGGGGGACGGTACGCAGTATTTT
CASSPKEQGDGTQYF
>.|TRBJ1-4|.|TRBV27
TGTGCCAGCAGTTCGATAAACTCGGGAAAACTGTTTTTT
CASSSINSGKLFF
>TRBD1|TRBJ1-2|.|TRBV28
TGTGCCAGCAGTTTCGTCACAGGGGCGAACTATGGCTACACCTTC
CASSFVTGANYGYTF